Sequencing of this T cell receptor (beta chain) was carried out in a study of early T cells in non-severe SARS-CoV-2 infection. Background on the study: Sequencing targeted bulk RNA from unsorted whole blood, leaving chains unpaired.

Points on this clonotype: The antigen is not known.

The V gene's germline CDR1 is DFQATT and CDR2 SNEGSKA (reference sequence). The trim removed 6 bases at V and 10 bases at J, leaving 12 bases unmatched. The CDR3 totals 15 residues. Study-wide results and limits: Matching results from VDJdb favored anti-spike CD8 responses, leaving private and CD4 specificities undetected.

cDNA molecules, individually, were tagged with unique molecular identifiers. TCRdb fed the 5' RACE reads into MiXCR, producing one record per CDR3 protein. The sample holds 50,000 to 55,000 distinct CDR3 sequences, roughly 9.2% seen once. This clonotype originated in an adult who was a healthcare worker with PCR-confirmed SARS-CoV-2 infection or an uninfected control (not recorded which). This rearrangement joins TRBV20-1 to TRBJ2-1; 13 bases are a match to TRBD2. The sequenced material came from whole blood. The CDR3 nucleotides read TGCAGTGCCGACGGACTAGCGGGAGTTGGCACCGAGCAGTTCTTC. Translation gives CSADGLAGVGTEQFF.